This T cell receptor beta chain was found in a study of control samples from healthy donors and cancer patients. Measured with immunoSEQ multiplex PCR; TCRdb has only the in-frame clones, and not every one. The data show a few thousand clones, approximately 80% seen once. The CDR3 has 13 amino acids. The V segment lost 7 bases and the J segment 2 bases; nucleotides outside the gene matches: 4. Germline V CDR1 and CDR2: SEHNR, FQNEAQ (reference sequence). The origin of this receptor is a female donor with melanoma. The chain couples TRBV7-9 to TRBJ2-7, with 8 bases identical to TRBD2. The sample taken for sequencing was formalin-fixed, paraffin-embedded tissue. This CDR3 reads CASTLAEAYEQYF. The CDR3 DNA reads as TGTGCCAGCACACTAGCGGAGGCCTACGAGCAGTACTTC.